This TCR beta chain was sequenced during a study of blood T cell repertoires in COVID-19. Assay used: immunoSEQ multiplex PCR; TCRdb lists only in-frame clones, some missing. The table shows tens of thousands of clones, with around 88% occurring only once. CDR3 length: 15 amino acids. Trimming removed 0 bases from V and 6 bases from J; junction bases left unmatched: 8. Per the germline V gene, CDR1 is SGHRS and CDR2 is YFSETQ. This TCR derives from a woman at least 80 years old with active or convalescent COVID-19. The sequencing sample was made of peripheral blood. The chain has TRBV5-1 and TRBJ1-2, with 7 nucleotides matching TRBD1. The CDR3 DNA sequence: TGCGCCAGCAGCTTGGCGACAGGGAAAGGCCATGGCTACACCTTC. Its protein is CASSLATGKGHGYTF. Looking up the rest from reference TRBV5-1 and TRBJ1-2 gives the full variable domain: KAGVTQTPRYLIKTRGQQVTLSCSPISGHRSVSWYQQTPGQGLQFLFEYFSETQRNKGNFPGRFSGRQFSNSRSEMNVSTLELGDSALYLCASSLATGKGHGYTFGSGTRLTVV.